The sequence of this T cell receptor (beta chain) was determined in a study of blood T cell repertoires in COVID-19. There are 17 residues in the CDR3. Germline V gives CDR1 KGHSH, CDR2 LQKENI. Trimming stripped 6 bases from V and 0 bases from J, with 17 bases between. This table comes from immunoSEQ multiplex PCR, and its TCRdb copy is limited to in-frame clones, with some not included. Here the sample spans fewer than 250,000 clones, roughly 90% being singletons. This receptor was obtained from a woman aged 45-65 years with acute or convalescent COVID-19. Material: peripheral blood. The chain employs TRBV18 and TRBJ1-4, with TRBD1 as a possible D gene (5 bases). CDR3 protein: CASSRLSQGTTNEKLFF. The CDR3 nucleotides read TGTGCCAGCTCCCGCCTCTCCCAGGGTACAACTAATGAAAAACTGTTTTTT.